This passage covers 25 T cell receptor beta chains from one sample sequenced in a study of beta chain features in type 1 diabetes. The isolated RNA, all of it, was reverse transcribed, so expressed TCRB transcripts were what got sequenced. Some clones are missing from TCRdb's copy, which holds only in-frame ones; the method was immunoSEQ multiplex PCR. The data contain about 140,000 clones, over 8% of them seen just once; the ten biggest clones take up nearly 0.65%. Sequencing used central memory CD4+ T cells from blood. Receptors originate from a woman aged 40 to 50 in good health.

This clone was seen only a few times. The V call is TRBV5-1, the J call TRBJ2-1, with D tentatively TRBD2 (6 bases). This CDR3 is 17 amino acids long. V lost 0 bases and J lost 4, with 17 bases in between. Germline V CDR1 and CDR2: SGHRS, YFSETQ. The CDR3 DNA sequence: TGCGCCAGCAGCTTGGATTCGGGAAGAGCGGGTTACAATGAGCAGTTCTTC. Residues: CASSLDSGRAGYNEQFF.

In its sample, this clone was seen a few times. The chain recombines TRBV4-3 with TRBJ1-1, with 7 bases that match TRBD1. With 0 bases clipped from V and 6 bases from J, the junction kept 10 bases outside the gene matches. From germline, CDR1 is LGHNA and CDR2 YSLEER. The length of the CDR3 is 16 residues. The CDR3 DNA sequence: TGCGCCAGCAGCCAAGACTCCTCGACGCAGGGGGCTGAAGCTTTCTTT. It specifies CASSQDSSTQGAEAFF.

This clone turned up a few times. The chain couples TRBV7-9 to TRBJ2-1, with 12 bases identical to TRBD1. Trimming cost V 11 bases and J 9 bases; bases outside gene matches: 8. The CDR3 is 13 residues long. Germline CDR1 and CDR2: SEHNR and FQNEAQ (reference sequence). CDR3 sequence reads: CAQTGTGGGEQFF. The CDR3 DNA sequence: TGTGCCCAAACCGGGACAGGGGGCGGTGAGCAGTTCTTC. The full variable domain, in which reference TRBV7-9 and TRBJ2-1 provide the parts outside the CDR3, is DTGVSQNPRHKITKRGQNVTFRCDPISEHNRLYWYRQTLGQGPEFLTYFQNEAQLEKSRLLSDRFSAERPKGSFSTLEIQRTEQGDSAMYLCAQTGTGGGEQFFGPGTRLTVL.

In DNA, the CDR3 is TGTGCCAGCAGCTGGGGACTAGCGGGGGACACCGGGGAGCTGTTTTTT. Its protein product is CASSWGLAGDTGELFF. V usage is TRBV7-2 and J usage is TRBJ2-2; 14 nucleotides align to TRBD2. J was trimmed by 3 bases and V by 4 bases; bases with no gene match: 1. Germline assignment: CDR1 SGHTA and CDR2 FQGNSA. The CDR3 is 16 amino acids.

The J gene is TRBJ1-1, the V gene TRBV6-1; TRBD1 is a possible D gene (6 bases). The CDR3 totals 14 residues. V dropped 6 bases and J dropped 3 bases, with 14 bases sitting between them. Germline V gene sequence: CDR1 MNHNS, CDR2 SASEGT. CDR3 in amino acids: CASSQGLGDTEAFF. The CDR3 DNA reads TGTGCCAGCAGCCAGGGGCTTGGCGACACTGAAGCTTTCTTT.

This clone has just a few counts. V gene TRBV5-6 combines with J gene TRBJ1-6; weak D call: TRBD1 (6 bases). The ends were cut back, 1 base at V and 10 bases at J, with 12 bases in the middle. The CDR3 consists of 14 residues. CDR1 SGHDT and CDR2 YYEEEE come from the germline V gene. The CDR3: CASSLRGGPSPLHF. The CDR3 DNA is TGTGCCAGCAGCTTGAGGGGGGGTCCATCACCCCTCCACTTT.

The chain joins TRBV11-2 to TRBJ2-5, with 9 bases fitting TRBD1. In germline, CDR1 is SGHAT, CDR2 FQNNGV. The V segment lost 5 bases and the J segment 5 bases; nucleotides outside the gene matches: 9. The CDR3 has 15 residues. In nucleotides, the CDR3 is TGTGCCAGCAGCCAGAGGACAGGGGACGGGGAGACCCAGTACTTC. Residues: CASSQRTGDGETQYF.

V and J are TRBV18 and TRBJ1-2; D is undetermined. This CDR3 is 14 amino acids long. Trimming took off 6 bases at V and 4 bases at J, with 15 bases between the two ends. Per the germline V gene, CDR1 is KGHSH and CDR2 is LQKENI. The chain's CDR3 is CASSLTDSSYGYTF. The DNA for the CDR3 is TGTGCCAGCTCCCTCACGGACTCCAGCTATGGCTACACCTTC.

J is TRBJ1-2 and V is TRBV7-2; possible D gene TRBD1, 6 bases. Germline V gene lookup returns CDR1 SGHTA and CDR2 FQGNSA. V lost 2 bases to trimming and J lost 5 bases, with 15 bases between them. The length of the CDR3 is 15 residues. In nucleotides, the CDR3 is TGTGCCAGCAGCTTATCCCAGAACAGGGAATATGGCTACACCTTC. Translated: CASSLSQNREYGYTF.

V and J are TRBV27 and TRBJ1-2, with 9 positions matching TRBD1. Trimming removed 6 bases from V and 8 bases from J; junction bases left unmatched: 13. CDR3 length equals 15 residues. Germline-derived CDR1 and CDR2 are MNHEY and SMNVEV (reference sequence). CDR3 in amino acids: CASSITGDRVRGYTF. The CDR3 coding sequence is TGTGCCAGCAGCATAACGGGGGACAGGGTTCGGGGCTACACCTTC.

This clone has ten or more counts. The V call is TRBV7-6, the J call TRBJ2-1; 7 bases are shared with TRBD1. This CDR3 is built from 13 residues. CDR1 and CDR2 (germline): SGHVS, FNYEAQ. Trimming at V came to 5 bases and at J to 8 bases, leaving 6 bases not matched to a gene. The CDR3 loop reads CASSLQGVDEQFF. CDR3 DNA sequence: TGTGCCAGCAGCCTCCAGGGGGTAGATGAGCAGTTCTTC.

This clone was seen many times. The chain couples TRBV28 to TRBJ2-1, with D perhaps matching TRBD2 (6 bases). Germline V CDR1 and CDR2: MDHEN, SYDVKM. The CDR3 contains 12 residues. V was trimmed by 3 bases and J by 7 bases, leaving 7 bases between them. CDR3 protein: CASSFRGNEQFF. The CDR3 region has the DNA TGTGCCAGCAGTTTCCGGGGGAATGAGCAGTTCTTC. The variable domain in full, with the rest retrieved from reference TRBV28 and TRBJ2-1, is DVKVTQSSRYLVKRTGEKVFLECVQDMDHENMFWYRQDPGLGLRLIYFSYDVKMKEKGDIPEGYSVSREKKERFSLILESASTNQTSMYLCASSFRGNEQFFGPGTRLTVL.

In its sample, this clone was seen many times. This CDR3 reads CASSLAEQETQYF. CDR3 bases: TGTGCCAGCAGTTTAGCGGAACAAGAGACCCAGTACTTC. The V gene is TRBV6-1, the J gene TRBJ2-5, with D possibly matching TRBD2 (6 bases). Deletions cut 5 bases from V and 2 bases from J, with 9 bases between. This CDR3 comprises 13 residues. Looked up from germline, CDR1 is MNHNS and CDR2 is SASEGT.

This clone has just a few counts. This chain uses TRBV6-5 with TRBJ2-7; no firm D call. Trimming shortened V by 6 bases and J by 5 bases, and 14 bases separated the two germline ends. Germline V lookup: CDR1 MNHEY, CDR2 SVGAGI. The CDR3 is 13 residues long. The CDR3 loop reads CASRWKSDNEQYF. CDR3 sequence (DNA): TGTGCCAGCAGGTGGAAATCCGACAACGAGCAGTACTTC.

This clone was found a few times. The CDR3 sequence is CASSFMDRGGETQYF. As DNA, the CDR3 is TGCGCCAGCAGCTTTATGGACAGGGGAGGCGAGACCCAGTACTTC. The chain combines TRBV5-1 with TRBJ2-5; 9 bases map to TRBD1. Germline-derived CDR1 and CDR2 are SGHRS and YFSETQ. V lost 2 bases and J lost 5; bases outside the gene matches: 7. The CDR3 spans 15 residues.

The CDR3 protein is CATSRDPGPSETQYF. The CDR3 DNA reads as TGTGCCACCAGCAGAGACCCGGGTCCCTCGGAGACCCAGTACTTC. V usage is TRBV15 and J usage is TRBJ2-5, with D hard to call. This CDR3 is 15 amino acids long. Trimming removed 0 bases at V and 5 bases at J, with 13 bases between. Looked up from germline, CDR1 is LNHNV and CDR2 is YYDKDF (reference sequence).

In its sample, this clone was seen a few times. The chain recombines TRBV28 with TRBJ2-5; D perhaps matches TRBD1 (5 bases). This CDR3 contains 12 residues. Germline loops: CDR1 MDHEN, CDR2 SYDVKM. Between the trimmed V and J ends, which lost 7 bases and 1 base, there was a span of 7 bases. The CDR3, as DNA: TGTGCCAGCAACAGGATCCAAGAGACCCAGTACTTC. Its translation is CASNRIQETQYF. Based on the CDR3 plus reference TRBV28 and TRBJ2-5, the full variable domain is DVKVTQSSRYLVKRTGEKVFLECVQDMDHENMFWYRQDPGLGLRLIYFSYDVKMKEKGDIPEGYSVSREKKERFSLILESASTNQTSMYLCASNRIQETQYFGPGTRLLVL.

This clone was picked up a small number of times. The rearrangement links TRBV5-1 to TRBJ1-1; 10 bases map to TRBD1. V trimming: 5 bases; J trimming: 3 bases; junction bases outside the gene matches: 1. This CDR3 has 13 residues. Germline V gene sequence: CDR1 SGHRS, CDR2 YFSETQ. The CDR3, as DNA: TGCGCCAGCAGGGGGACAGGGGACACTGAAGCTTTCTTT. Its protein is CASRGTGDTEAFF.

The V gene is TRBV7-8, the J gene TRBJ2-7; D unclear. The germline V and J ends were trimmed by 5 bases and 4 bases, with 6 bases remaining between them. The CDR3 spans 11 residues. CDR1 is SGHVS and CDR2 is FQNEAQ in the germline V gene. The CDR3 here is CASSTPYEQYF. CDR3 nucleotides: TGTGCCAGCAGCACACCTTACGAGCAGTACTTC.

The rearrangement links TRBV18 to TRBJ2-5; D is ambiguous. Trimming left V 0 bases short and J 3 bases short, with 5 bases between. The germline CDR1 and CDR2 sequences are KGHSH and LQKENI. There are 13 residues in the CDR3. DNA of the CDR3: TGTGCCAGCTCACCACCGACAAAAGAGACCCAGTACTTC. It is translated as CASSPPTKETQYF.

This clone has at least ten counts. The genes are TRBV27 and TRBJ2-3; 7 bases are a match to TRBD2. V lost 8 bases, J lost 1 base, and 9 bases stayed unmatched. The CDR3 extends over 15 amino acids. The germline gives CDR1 MNHEY, CDR2 SMNVEV (reference sequence). The CDR3 sequence: CASSRRGRGTDTQYF. CDR3 DNA: TGTGCCAGCTCCAGGAGAGGGAGGGGCACAGATACGCAGTATTTT.

The sample holds a few counts of this clone. The chain is built from TRBV10-3 and TRBJ1-1; D unresolved. This CDR3 spans 11 amino acids. V lost 10 bases to trimming and J lost 2 bases, with 8 bases between them. The germline gives CDR1 ENHRY, CDR2 SYGVKD. CDR3 in DNA: TGTGCCACCAAACTCAACACTGAAGCTTTCTTT. Its translation is CATKLNTEAFF.

J is TRBJ2-7 and V is TRBV27, with 12 positions matching TRBD2. J lost 0 bases, V lost 4 bases, and 4 bases had no gene match. This CDR3 has 16 amino acids. Looked up from germline, CDR1 is MNHEY and CDR2 is SMNVEV (reference sequence). CDR3 region: CASSSILAGGSYEQYF. In DNA form, the CDR3 reads TGTGCCAGCAGTTCCATACTAGCGGGGGGCTCCTACGAGCAGTACTTC.

In this sample, this clone is medium-sized. The J gene is TRBJ2-7, the V gene TRBV7-2, with 12 bases lining up with TRBD1. This CDR3 is 15 amino acids long. Trimming at V came to 5 bases and at J to 4 bases, leaving 6 bases not matched to a gene. Per the germline V gene, CDR1 is SGHTA and CDR2 is FQGNSA. The CDR3 sequence: CASSEGTGGVYEQYF. The CDR3, as DNA: TGTGCCAGCAGCGAGGGGACAGGGGGCGTTTACGAGCAGTACTTC.

CDR3 sequence reads: CASGAPGTGLMNTEAFF. The CDR3 DNA sequence: TGTGCCAGCGGAGCTCCCGGGACAGGGTTGATGAACACTGAAGCTTTCTTT. This chain connects TRBV25-1 to TRBJ1-1; the match to TRBD1 covers 9 bases. CDR1 MGHDK and CDR2 SYGVNS come from the germline V gene. Germline trimming cut 8 bases from V and 0 bases from J; bases unmatched to any gene: 13. The CDR3 extends over 17 amino acids.